Detailed here is one TCR beta chain. What it binds is unknown. Libraries were prepared by immunoSEQ multiplex PCR; TCRdb keeps only in-frame clonotypes and omits some of them. The repertoire holds about 95,000 clones, with around 86% as singletons. The time point: pretreatment peripheral blood. The patients had locally advanced or metastatic urothelial carcinoma. The record originates from a study of PD-L1 blockade in urothelial cancer. General study points: Greater 3-week expansion of tumor-associated blood clones was recorded for durable-benefit patients.

The CDR3 sequence is 15 residues long. The germline CDR1 and CDR2 sequences are SGDLS and YYNGEE. Germline trimming cut 0 bases from V and 7 bases from J; bases unmatched to any gene: 6. The sample consisted of PBMCs, taken around atezolizumab (anti-PD-L1) treatment. The chain carries TRBV9 and TRBJ2-1, with 8 bases fitting TRBD2. The source is a man aged 55-75 years with urothelial cancer. The CDR3, as DNA: TGTGCCAGCAGCGTAGTGTCGGGGGGGTTGAATGAGCAGTTCTTC. This translates into CASSVVSGGLNEQFF.